Below, one TCR beta chain is given with its context. As yet, its antigen is unknown. The record originates from a study of OX40 agonist ivuxolimab in advanced cancers. General observations from the study: CD4+ and CD8+ T cells in blood underwent clonal expansion by week 6 at 0.1 to 3.0 mg/kg. In the expanded peripheral T cells, antigen specificity was never determined. Several nonresponders also turned out to have low normalized T-cell clonal expansion.

The protocol was immunoSEQ multiplex PCR, while the TCRdb copy is restricted to in-frame clones and leaves out a portion. Of 65,000 to 95,000 clones in the sample, roughly 91% were seen once. V was clipped by 8 bases and J by 6 bases; unmatched bases: 9. CDR1 and CDR2 (germline): SGHAT, FQNNGV. The CDR3 has 14 residues. The clonotype originates from an adult with an advanced solid tumor such as melanoma, head and neck, liver or kidney cancer. Sequenced here: CD4+ or CD8+ T cells sorted from blood, sampled in a trial of the OX40 agonist ivuxolimab. The chain combines TRBV11-2 with TRBJ2-3; 9 bases agree with TRBD1. The CDR3 sequence: CASYDRGGPDTQYF. CDR3 bases: TGTGCCAGCTATGACAGGGGGGGGCCGGATACGCAGTATTTT.